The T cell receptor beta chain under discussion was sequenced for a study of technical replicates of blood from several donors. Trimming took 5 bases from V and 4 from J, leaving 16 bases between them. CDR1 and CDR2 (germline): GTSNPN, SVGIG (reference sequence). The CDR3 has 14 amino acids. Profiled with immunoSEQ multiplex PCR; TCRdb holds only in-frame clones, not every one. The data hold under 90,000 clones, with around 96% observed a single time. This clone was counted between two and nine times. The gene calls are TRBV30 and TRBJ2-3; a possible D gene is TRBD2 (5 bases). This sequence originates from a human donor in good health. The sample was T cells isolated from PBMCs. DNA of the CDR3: TGTGCCTGGCACACGGGGATTTGGGCAGATACGCAGTATTTT. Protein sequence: CAWHTGIWADTQYF.